The entry below describes one T cell receptor (beta chain). CD4+ cells underwent separation, giving CD45RA+ naive and CD45RA-negative memory subsets. Authors' data handling: Filtering differed because ImmunoSEQ produced junction-only sequences that carried no quality scores. Assay: immunoSEQ multiplex PCR; the TCRdb copy retains only in-frame clones and omits some. For V, J and clone size, that table is used; D and trimming come from the DNA. The table records roughly 2.5 million clones, around nine tenths of them present only once. The germline gives CDR1 SGHRS, CDR2 YFSETQ. This CDR3 contains 17 residues. V lost 2 bases and J lost 7, with 22 bases in between. These data are taken from a study of shared clonotypes between healthy human individuals. The wider study: Each donor's CD4 naive and CD4 memory cells filled three plates apiece, CD8 naive two, and CD8 memory one.

The chain employs TRBV5-1 and TRBJ2-1; D might be TRBD2 (7 bases). The origin of this receptor is a man between 18 and 35 years old in good health. The sequencing input was naive CD4+ T cells sorted from blood. As for subset: CD45RA+ positively selected. CDR3 nucleotide sequence: TGCGCCAGCAGCTTCGCGGCGGGGGCGGGGTCATATAATGAGCAGTTCTTC. Amino acid sequence: CASSFAAGAGSYNEQFF. The complete variable domain, with remaining parts taken from reference TRBV5-1 and TRBJ2-1, reads KAGVTQTPRYLIKTRGQQVTLSCSPISGHRSVSWYQQTPGQGLQFLFEYFSETQRNKGNFPGRFSGRQFSNSRSEMNVSTLELGDSALYLCASSFAAGAGSYNEQFFGPGTRLTVL.